Shown below are 8 T cell receptor beta chains from a single sample sequenced in a study of cytomegalovirus exposure and HLA in healthy donors. Only in-frame clones appear in the TCRdb table, and some are missing; sequencing was by immunoSEQ multiplex PCR. The sample holds 90,000 to 120,000 clones, approximately 85% seen once. Specimen: PBMCs. The receptors were gathered from a woman aged 18 to 35 in good health and CMV-seronegative.

This clone was seen just once. The chain recombines TRBV5-6 with TRBJ1-1; the D gene is possibly TRBD1 (6 bases). This CDR3 has 15 residues. The ends were cut back, 1 base at V and 0 bases at J, with 10 bases in the middle. Per germline, CDR1 SGHDT and CDR2 YYEEEE. The CDR3 DNA sequence: TGTGCCAGCAGCTTGCAGGGGACAATGAACACTGAAGCTTTCTTT. Translating gives CASSLQGTMNTEAFF.

This chain links TRBV6-5 with TRBJ2-4, with TRBD1 matching 8 bases. The CDR3 is 10 residues long. CDR1 is MNHEY and CDR2 is SVGAGI in the germline V gene. After removal of 10 bases from V and 16 bases from J, the junction contained 9 bases not matched to a gene. The CDR3 spells CANRDRPLYF. Written as DNA, the CDR3 is TGTGCCAACCGGGACAGGCCCCTATACTTC.

This rearrangement joins TRBV7-3 to TRBJ2-1; TRBD2 agrees at 12 bases. V was clipped by 4 bases and J by 9 bases; unmatched bases: 7. The CDR3 sequence is 15 residues long. Germline V CDR1 and CDR2: SGHTA, FQGTGA. CDR3 loop: CASSSPGLAGGEQFF. CDR3 DNA sequence: TGTGCCAGCAGCTCACCGGGACTAGCGGGCGGTGAGCAGTTCTTC. Full variable domain (remainder filled in from reference TRBV7-3 and TRBJ2-1): GAGVSQTPSNKVTEKGKYVELRCDPISGHTALYWYRQSLGQGPEFLIYFQGTGAADDSGLPNDRFFAVRPEGSVSTLKIQRTERGDSAVYLCASSSPGLAGGEQFFGPGTRLTVL.

V is TRBV2 and J is TRBJ1-1; D ambiguous. Trimming shortened V by 2 bases and J by 4 bases, and 11 bases separated the two germline ends. The CDR3 length is 14 residues. Looked up from germline, CDR1 is SNHLY and CDR2 is FYNNEI. CDR3 coding DNA: TGTGCCAGCAGTGAACTATCGGAGGTCACTGAAGCTTTCTTT. This translates into CASSELSEVTEAFF.

The chain couples TRBV13 to TRBJ2-3; 11 positions agree with TRBD2. The CDR3 loop spans 20 amino acids. Unmatched junction bases numbered 16, after V lost 0 bases and J lost 5 bases. CDR1 PRHDT and CDR2 FYEKMQ come from the germline V gene (reference sequence). The CDR3 DNA follows: TGTGCCAGCAGCTTAGGTTCACTAGCGGGGGCCCTATTTCACAGAGATACGCAGTATTTT. It specifies CASSLGSLAGALFHRDTQYF. Using reference TRBV13 and TRBJ2-3 for the parts outside the CDR3, the full variable domain is AAGVIQSPRHLIKEKRETATLKCYPIPRHDTVYWYQQGPGQDPQFLISFYEKMQSDKGSIPDRFSAQQFSDYHSELNMSSLELGDSALYFCASSLGSLAGALFHRDTQYFGPGTRLTVL.

The chain has TRBV4-1 and TRBJ1-1; 10 nucleotides agree with TRBD1. CDR1 and CDR2 from the germline V gene are MGHRA and YSYEKL. CDR3 length: 14 amino acids. J lost 5 bases, V lost 5 bases, and 5 bases had no gene match. The CDR3 DNA sequence: TGCGCCAGCAGCTTACGGACAGGGGGTACTGAAGCTTTCTTT. Residues: CASSLRTGGTEAFF.

This chain's CDR3 is CASSPYGDSLILKFYEQYF. The DNA of the CDR3 is TGCGCCAGCAGCCCATACGGGGACAGCCTCATCCTCAAATTCTACGAGCAGTACTTC. J is TRBJ2-7 and V is TRBV5-1; 7 nucleotides line up with TRBD1. The V gene end was trimmed by 4 bases and the J gene end by 3 bases; junction bases not matched to a gene: 22. Germline CDR1 SGHRS, CDR2 YFSETQ. This CDR3 region has 19 residues.

This clone is a singleton in its sample. This rearrangement joins TRBV14 to TRBJ1-1; a possible D gene is TRBD1 (5 bases). Deletions cut 0 bases from V and 3 bases from J, with 11 bases between. This CDR3 has 15 residues. Germline CDR1 is SGHDN and CDR2 is FVKESK. CDR3 nucleotide sequence: TGTGCCAGCAGCCAAGAAGGGGTGTCGTACACTGAAGCTTTCTTT. Its protein is CASSQEGVSYTEAFF. Variable domain in full (rest from reference TRBV14 and TRBJ1-1): EAGVTQFPSHSVIEKGQTVTLRCDPISGHDNLYWYRRVMGKEIKFLLHFVKESKQDESGMPNNRFLAERTGGTYSTLKVQPAELEDSGVYFCASSQEGVSYTEAFFGQGTRLTVV.